This T cell receptor beta chain was profiled in a study of blood T cell repertoires in COVID-19. For the study at large: Italy, Spain and the United States were the sources of the convalescent and acute COVID-19 samples. PBMCs, B-cell-depleted T cells, or T cells provided the cDNA or gDNA that made up the material.

Source study methods: Estimation of nucleated cell counts relied on the amplification of reference gene primers. The assay was immunoSEQ multiplex PCR, and TCRdb's table has in-frame clones only and misses some. V and J calls and clone size follow that table, whereas D and trimming were derived from the DNA. The sample carries over 150,000 clones, nearly 90% recorded once. Per germline, CDR1 SEHNR and CDR2 FQNEAQ (reference sequence). The CDR3 loop spans 13 amino acids. V shed 1 base and J shed 3 bases, with 6 bases lying between them. Seattle patients were enrolled during active infection and followed longitudinally.

The sequenced sample was peripheral blood. The TCR sequence derives from a man between 50 and 59 years old with COVID-19, enrolled during active disease. V and J are TRBV7-9 and TRBJ1-2, with D possibly being TRBD1 (5 bases). CDR3 in amino acids: CASSLGRDYGYTF. For the CDR3, the DNA is TGTGCCAGCAGCTTAGGCAGGGACTATGGCTACACCTTC.